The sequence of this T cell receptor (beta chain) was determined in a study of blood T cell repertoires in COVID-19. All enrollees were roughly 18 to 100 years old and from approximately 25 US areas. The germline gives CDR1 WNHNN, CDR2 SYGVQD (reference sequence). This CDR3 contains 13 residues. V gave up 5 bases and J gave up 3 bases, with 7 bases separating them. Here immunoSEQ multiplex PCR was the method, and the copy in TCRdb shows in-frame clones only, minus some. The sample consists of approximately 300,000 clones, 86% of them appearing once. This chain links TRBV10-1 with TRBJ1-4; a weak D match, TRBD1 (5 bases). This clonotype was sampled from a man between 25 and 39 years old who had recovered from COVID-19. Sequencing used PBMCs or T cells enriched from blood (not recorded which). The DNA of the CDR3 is TGCGCCAGCAGTTCGGGGGCTAATGAAAAACTGTTTTTT. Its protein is CASSSGANEKLFF.